The 16 T cell receptor beta chains presented below share a single source sample, sequenced in a study of T cell responses to AZD1222 COVID-19 vaccine. The protocol was immunoSEQ multiplex PCR, while the TCRdb copy is restricted to in-frame clones and leaves out a portion. The sample shows 150,000 to 200,000 clones, over 85% of them seen only once. The starting material was peripheral blood, obtained on day 0 of AZD1222 vaccination. These receptor sequences come from an adult in good health.

This rearrangement joins TRBV3-1 (or the pseudogene TRBV3-2) to TRBJ2-1; no definite D call. The germline V gene encodes CDR1 LGHDT and CDR2 YNNKEL (reference sequence). V lost 0 bases to trimming and J lost 8 bases, with 14 bases between them. There are 15 residues in the CDR3. The DNA of the CDR3 is TGTGCCAGCAGCCAAGATGTGGGCATCCCCGATGAGCAGTTCTTC. Its translation is CASSQDVGIPDEQFF.

The table lists this clone with a count of one. This chain links TRBV27 with TRBJ1-6; a possible D gene is TRBD1 (5 bases). V dropped 8 bases and J dropped 7 bases, with 21 bases sitting between them. The germline V gene encodes CDR1 MNHEY and CDR2 SMNVEV (reference sequence). The CDR3 contains 16 residues. DNA for the CDR3: TGTGCCAGCTGGGGAGAGGCAGGGAGCTCGAATTCACCCCTCCACTTT. It translates to CASWGEAGSSNSPLHF.

The chain joins TRBV20-1 to TRBJ2-1; the D is unclear. CDR1 and CDR2 (germline): DFQATT, SNEGSKA (reference sequence). Deletions cut 6 bases from V and 10 bases from J, with 13 bases between. This CDR3 is built from 11 residues. Here the CDR3 DNA reads TGCAGTGCCCCCAGGCTCGACGAGCAGTTCTTC. Amino acids: CSAPRLDEQFF.

The chain has TRBV2 and TRBJ2-2; 9 nucleotides match TRBD2. The CDR3 runs to 16 residues. Unmatched junction bases numbered 8, after V lost 3 bases and J lost 6 bases. Germline V lookup: CDR1 SNHLY, CDR2 FYNNEI. CDR3 loop: CASSDEGLAFSGELFF. The CDR3 bases are TGTGCCAGCAGTGATGAGGGACTAGCATTCTCCGGGGAGCTGTTTTTT.

CDR3 sequence (DNA): TGCGCCAGCCGGGACTCGATAAATCAGCCCCAGCATTTT. This encodes CASRDSINQPQHF. V is TRBV10-2 and J is TRBJ1-5, with D tentatively TRBD1 (5 bases). The CDR3 is 13 residues long. The germline V gene has CDR1 WSHSY and CDR2 SAAADI. Trimming left V 8 bases short and J 4 bases short, with 12 bases between.

The J gene is TRBJ1-3, the V gene TRBV10-1, with D perhaps TRBD1 (5 bases). Per germline, CDR1 WNHNN and CDR2 SYGVQD (reference sequence). Trimming took 8 bases from V and 4 from J, leaving 21 bases between them. The CDR3 has 16 residues. CDR3 sequence (DNA): TGCGCCAGCGGCCGGGACGGATCCCCGGAGGGAAACACCATATATTTT. This encodes CASGRDGSPEGNTIYF.

The chain employs TRBV30 and TRBJ1-1; D might be TRBD1 (6 bases). Germline CDR1 and CDR2: GTSNPN and SVGIG (reference sequence). Trimming took off 3 bases at V and 6 bases at J, with 20 bases between the two ends. This CDR3 has 15 amino acids. Here the CDR3 reads CAWRPTRLEGAEAFF. The CDR3 region has the DNA TGTGCCTGGAGACCGACGCGCTTGGAGGGGGCTGAAGCTTTCTTT.

Comment on this clone: Other DNA sequences in this sample translate to the same CDR3. The V and J genes are TRBV5-1 and TRBJ1-1; D gene ambiguous. The CDR3 covers 14 residues. Looked up from germline, CDR1 is SGHRS and CDR2 is YFSETQ. The V and J ends lost 0 bases and 1 base respectively, with 7 bases between them. DNA for the CDR3: TGCGCCAGCAGCTTGGTGGGAGGGAACACTGAAGCTTTCTTT. Encoded protein: CASSLVGGNTEAFF.

V is TRBV19 and J is TRBJ1-1, with 7 bases aligning to TRBD1. Germline CDR1 LNHDA, CDR2 SQIVND (reference sequence). Trimming removed 5 bases from V and 9 bases from J; junction bases left unmatched: 9. The CDR3 length is 13 residues. CDR3: CASSPHDRAKAFF. The CDR3 DNA reads TGTGCCAGTAGTCCCCACGACAGGGCCAAAGCTTTCTTT.

A remark on this clone: The identical CDR3 is also encoded by other nucleotide sequences in the sample. The V gene is TRBV6-5, the J gene TRBJ1-1, with D possibly being TRBD1 (5 bases). V was cut by 4 bases and J by 2 bases, with 8 bases left in between. CDR3 size: 13 residues. Germline lookup yields CDR1 MNHEY and CDR2 SVGAGI. The CDR3 nucleotides read TGTGCCAGCAGTTTGGGGGAAAACACTGAAGCTTTCTTT. Residues: CASSLGENTEAFF.

J is TRBJ2-2 and V is TRBV3-1 (or the pseudogene TRBV3-2), with D unresolved. This CDR3 spans 14 amino acids. V was shortened by 4 bases and J by 1 base, with 7 bases between the two germline ends. Per germline, CDR1 LGHDT and CDR2 YNNKEL (reference sequence). CDR3 DNA: TGTGCCAGCAGCCTTTGGGAGAACACCGGGGAGCTGTTTTTT. It yields the protein CASSLWENTGELFF.

The rearrangement links TRBV3-1 (or the pseudogene TRBV3-2) to TRBJ1-2; possible D gene TRBD1, 5 bases. The germline V gene encodes CDR1 LGHDT and CDR2 YNNKEL (reference sequence). Trimming shortened V by 4 bases and J by 5 bases, and 11 bases separated the two germline ends. This CDR3 is 13 amino acids long. The CDR3 sequence: CASSRDGRYGYTF. The DNA for the CDR3 is TGTGCCAGCAGCCGGGACGGTCGGTATGGCTACACCTTC.

The genes are TRBV29-1 and TRBJ1-5; D not certain. The CDR3 sequence is 13 residues long. V lost 1 base to trimming and J lost 6 bases, with 10 bases between them. From germline, CDR1 is SQVTM and CDR2 ANQGSEA. CDR3 protein: CSVEGQIGQPQHF. The CDR3 DNA reads as TGCAGCGTTGAAGGGCAGATTGGTCAGCCCCAGCATTTT.

The chain carries TRBV5-1 and TRBJ1-5, with D unclear. The CDR3 spans 15 residues. Germline V gene lookup returns CDR1 SGHRS and CDR2 YFSETQ. Trimming pared 1 base from V and 3 bases from J, leaving 11 bases between. The CDR3 DNA reads TGCGCCAGCAGCTTGTTGGGGTTTGTCAATCAGCCCCAGCATTTT. Its translation is CASSLLGFVNQPQHF.

CDR3 bases: TGTGCCAGCAGCCAAGAGCAGGGTGAAGCTTTCTTT. Translated: CASSQEQGEAFF. This chain joins TRBV4-2 and TRBJ1-1; TRBD1 is a possible D gene (5 bases). This CDR3 has 12 residues. Germline V gene lookup returns CDR1 LGHNA and CDR2 YNFKEQ. V dropped 0 bases and J dropped 7 bases, with 6 bases sitting between them.

The chain is built from TRBV29-1 and TRBJ1-2, with no clear D. This CDR3 contains 9 residues. CDR1 and CDR2 from the germline V gene are SQVTM and ANQGSEA. With 3 bases removed from V and 6 bases from J, the gap between germline ends came to 2 bases. The CDR3 DNA reads as TGCAGCGTTGATAATGGCTACACCTTC. It codes for CSVDNGYTF.